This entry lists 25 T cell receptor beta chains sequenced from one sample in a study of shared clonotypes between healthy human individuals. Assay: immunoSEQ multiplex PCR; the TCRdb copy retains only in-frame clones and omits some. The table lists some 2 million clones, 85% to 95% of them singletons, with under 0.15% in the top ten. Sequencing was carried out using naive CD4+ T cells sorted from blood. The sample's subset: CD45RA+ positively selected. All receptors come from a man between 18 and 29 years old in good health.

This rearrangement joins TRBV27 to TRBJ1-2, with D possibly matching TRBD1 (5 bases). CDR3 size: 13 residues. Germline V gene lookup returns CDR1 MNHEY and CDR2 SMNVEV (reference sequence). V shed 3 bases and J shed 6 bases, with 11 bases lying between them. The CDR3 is CASSFIGVDGYTF. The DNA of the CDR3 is TGTGCCAGCAGTTTCATAGGGGTCGATGGCTACACCTTC.

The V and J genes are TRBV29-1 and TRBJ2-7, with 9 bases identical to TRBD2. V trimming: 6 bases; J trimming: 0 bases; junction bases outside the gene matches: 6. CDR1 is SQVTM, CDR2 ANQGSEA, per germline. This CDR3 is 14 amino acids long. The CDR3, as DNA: TGCAGCGTGCGCGGGGGGGGATCCTCCTACGAGCAGTACTTC. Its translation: CSVRGGGSSYEQYF.

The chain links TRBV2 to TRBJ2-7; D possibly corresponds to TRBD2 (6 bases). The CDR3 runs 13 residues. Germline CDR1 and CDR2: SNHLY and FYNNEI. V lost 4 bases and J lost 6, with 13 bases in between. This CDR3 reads CASSGWRDGEQYF. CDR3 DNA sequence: TGTGCCAGCAGTGGGTGGAGGGATGGCGAGCAGTACTTC.

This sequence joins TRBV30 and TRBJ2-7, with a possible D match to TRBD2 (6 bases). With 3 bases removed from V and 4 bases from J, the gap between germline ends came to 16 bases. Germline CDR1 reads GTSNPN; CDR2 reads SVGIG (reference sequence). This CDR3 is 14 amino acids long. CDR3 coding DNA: TGTGCCTGGAGAATGGGGGGTAGGGGATACGAGCAGTACTTC. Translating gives CAWRMGGRGYEQYF.

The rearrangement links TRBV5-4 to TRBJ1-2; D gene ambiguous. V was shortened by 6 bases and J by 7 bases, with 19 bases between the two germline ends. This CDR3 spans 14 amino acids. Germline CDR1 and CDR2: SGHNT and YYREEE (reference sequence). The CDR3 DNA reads TGTGCCAGCACCTCGCCCCAGACCCTTATTGGCTACACCTTC. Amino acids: CASTSPQTLIGYTF.

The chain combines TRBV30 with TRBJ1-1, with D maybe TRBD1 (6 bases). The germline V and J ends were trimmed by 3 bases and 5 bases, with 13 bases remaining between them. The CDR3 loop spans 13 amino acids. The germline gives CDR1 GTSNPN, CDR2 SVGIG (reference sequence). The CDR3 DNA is TGTGCCTGGAGAAGGGGGGTGGTTACTGAAGCTTTCTTT. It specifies CAWRRGVVTEAFF.

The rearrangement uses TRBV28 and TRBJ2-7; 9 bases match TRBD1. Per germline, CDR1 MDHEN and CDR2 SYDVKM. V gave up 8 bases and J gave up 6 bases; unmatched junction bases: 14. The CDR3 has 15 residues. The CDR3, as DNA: TGTGCCAGCGCGGCGCCGGGACAGGGCCTCGGCGAGCAGTACTTC. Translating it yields CASAAPGQGLGEQYF.

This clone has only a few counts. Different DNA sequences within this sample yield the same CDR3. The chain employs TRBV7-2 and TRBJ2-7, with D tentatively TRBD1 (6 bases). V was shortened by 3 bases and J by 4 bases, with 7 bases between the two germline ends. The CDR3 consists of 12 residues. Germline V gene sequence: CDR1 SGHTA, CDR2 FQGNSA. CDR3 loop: CASSFQGYEQYF. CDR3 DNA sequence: TGTGCCAGCAGCTTCCAGGGGTACGAGCAGTACTTC. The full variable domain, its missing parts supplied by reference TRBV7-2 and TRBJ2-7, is GAGVSQSPSNKVTEKGKDVELRCDPISGHTALYWYRQSLGQGLEFLIYFQGNSAPDKSGLPSDRFSAERTGGSVSTLTIQRTQQEDSAVYLCASSFQGYEQYFGPGTRLTVT.

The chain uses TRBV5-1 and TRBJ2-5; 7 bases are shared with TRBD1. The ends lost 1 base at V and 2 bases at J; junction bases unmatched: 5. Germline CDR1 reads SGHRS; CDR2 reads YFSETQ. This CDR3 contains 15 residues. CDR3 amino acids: CASSLSGDRQETQYF. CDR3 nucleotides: TGCGCCAGCAGCTTGTCTGGGGACAGACAAGAGACCCAGTACTTC.

The CDR3 DNA reads TGTGCCAATTGGGAGTCCCCCTACGAGCAGTACTTC. Residues: CANWESPYEQYF. The chain combines TRBV11-1 with TRBJ2-7; D perhaps matches TRBD2 (5 bases). Deletions cut 10 bases from V and 2 bases from J, with 12 bases between. CDR1 SGHAT and CDR2 FQDESV come from the germline V gene (reference sequence). CDR3 length equals 12 residues.

The CDR3 protein is CASSALRQGAVDTQYF. In nucleotides, the CDR3 is TGCGCCAGCAGCGCTCTTAGACAGGGGGCTGTAGATACGCAGTATTTT. This chain connects TRBV5-1 to TRBJ2-3; TRBD1 agrees at 10 bases. CDR1 is SGHRS, CDR2 YFSETQ, per germline. This CDR3 spans 16 amino acids. V was pared by 4 bases and J by 5 bases, with 10 bases of the junction left unmatched.

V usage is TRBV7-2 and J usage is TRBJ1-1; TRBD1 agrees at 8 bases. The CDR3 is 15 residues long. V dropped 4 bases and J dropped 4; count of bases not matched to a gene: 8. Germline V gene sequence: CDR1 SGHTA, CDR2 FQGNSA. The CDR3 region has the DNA TGTGCCAGCAGCTGGGAGAACAGGGGGACCACTGAAGCTTTCTTT. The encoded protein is CASSWENRGTTEAFF.

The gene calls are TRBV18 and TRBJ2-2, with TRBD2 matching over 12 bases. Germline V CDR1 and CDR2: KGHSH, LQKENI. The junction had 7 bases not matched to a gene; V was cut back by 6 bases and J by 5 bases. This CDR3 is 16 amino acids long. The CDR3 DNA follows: TGTGCCAGCTCGCGACCCGGGACTAGCGGGACCGGGGAGCTGTTTTTT. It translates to CASSRPGTSGTGELFF. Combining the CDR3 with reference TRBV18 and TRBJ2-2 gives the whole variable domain NAGVMQNPRHLVRRRGQEARLRCSPMKGHSHVYWYRQLPEEGLKFMVYLQKENIIDESGMPKERFSAEFPKEGPSILRIQQVVRGDSAAYFCASSRPGTSGTGELFFGEGSRLTVL.

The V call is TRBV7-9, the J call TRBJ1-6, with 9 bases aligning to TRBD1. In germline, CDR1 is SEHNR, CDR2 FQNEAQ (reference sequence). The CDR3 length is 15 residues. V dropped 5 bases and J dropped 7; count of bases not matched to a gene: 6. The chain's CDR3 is CASSLQGAVNSPLHF. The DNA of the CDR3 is TGTGCCAGCAGCCTACAGGGGGCGGTAAATTCACCCCTCCACTTT.

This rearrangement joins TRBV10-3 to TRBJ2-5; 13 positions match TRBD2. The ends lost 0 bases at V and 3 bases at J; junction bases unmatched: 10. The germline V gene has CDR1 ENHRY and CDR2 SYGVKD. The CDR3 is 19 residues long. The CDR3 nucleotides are TGTGCCATCAGTGAGTCAACTAGCGGGGGGGCCCGACCCGAAGAGACCCAGTACTTC. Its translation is CAISESTSGGARPEETQYF.

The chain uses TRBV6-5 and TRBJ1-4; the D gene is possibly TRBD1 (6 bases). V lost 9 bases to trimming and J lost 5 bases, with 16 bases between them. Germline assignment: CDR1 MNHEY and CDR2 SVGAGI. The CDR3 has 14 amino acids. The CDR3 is CASATGWGNEKLFF. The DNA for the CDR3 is TGTGCCAGTGCGACAGGTTGGGGGAATGAAAAACTGTTTTTT.

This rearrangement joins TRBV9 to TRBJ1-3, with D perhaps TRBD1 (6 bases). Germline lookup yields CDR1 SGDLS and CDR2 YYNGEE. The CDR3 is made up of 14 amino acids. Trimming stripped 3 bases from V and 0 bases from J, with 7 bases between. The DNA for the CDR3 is TGTGCCAGCAGCGAACAGGGCTCTGGAAACACCATATATTTT. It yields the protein CASSEQGSGNTIYF.

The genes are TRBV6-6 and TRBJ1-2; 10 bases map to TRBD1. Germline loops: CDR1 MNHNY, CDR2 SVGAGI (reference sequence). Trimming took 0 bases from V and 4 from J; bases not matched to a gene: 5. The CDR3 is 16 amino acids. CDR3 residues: CASSYSTGGFIYGYTF. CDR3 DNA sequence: TGTGCCAGCAGTTACTCGACAGGGGGCTTCATCTATGGCTACACCTTC.

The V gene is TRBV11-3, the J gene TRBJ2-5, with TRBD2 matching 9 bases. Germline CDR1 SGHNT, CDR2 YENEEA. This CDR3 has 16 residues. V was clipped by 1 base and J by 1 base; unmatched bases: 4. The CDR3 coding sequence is TGTGCCAGCAGCTTAGGAGTGACTAGCGGCCAAGAGACCCAGTACTTC. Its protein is CASSLGVTSGQETQYF. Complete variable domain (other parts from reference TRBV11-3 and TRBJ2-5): EAGVVQSPRYKIIEKKQPVAFWCNPISGHNTLYWYLQNLGQGPELLIRYENEEAVDDSQLPKDRFSAERLKGVDSTLKIQPAELGDSAVYLCASSLGVTSGQETQYFGPGTRLLVL.

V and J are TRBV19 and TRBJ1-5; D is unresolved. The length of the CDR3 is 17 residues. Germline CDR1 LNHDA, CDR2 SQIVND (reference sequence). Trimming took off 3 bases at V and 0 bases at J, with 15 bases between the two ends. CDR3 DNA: TGTGCCAGTAGTATTTTGGGTCCTGCAGTTAGCAATCAGCCCCAGCATTTT. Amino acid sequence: CASSILGPAVSNQPQHF.

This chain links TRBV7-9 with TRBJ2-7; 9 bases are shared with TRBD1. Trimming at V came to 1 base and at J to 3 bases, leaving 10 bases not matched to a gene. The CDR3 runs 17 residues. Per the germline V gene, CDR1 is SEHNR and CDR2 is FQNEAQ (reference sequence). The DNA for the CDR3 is TGTGCCAGCAGCTTAGTATTGGGACAGGGTTCCCGCTACGAGCAGTACTTC. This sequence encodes CASSLVLGQGSRYEQYF.

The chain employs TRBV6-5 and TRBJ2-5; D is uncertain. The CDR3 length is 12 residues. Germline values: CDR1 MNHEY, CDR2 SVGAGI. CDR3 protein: CAVARNQETQYF. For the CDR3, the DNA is TGTGCTGTTGCTCGGAACCAAGAGACCCAGTACTTC.

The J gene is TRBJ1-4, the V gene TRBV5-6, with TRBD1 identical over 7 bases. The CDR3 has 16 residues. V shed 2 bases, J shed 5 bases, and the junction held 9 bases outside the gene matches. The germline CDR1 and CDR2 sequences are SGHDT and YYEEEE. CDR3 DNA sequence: TGTGCCAGCAGCTTTGAGGGCCCGGGACAGAATGAAAAACTGTTTTTT. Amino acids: CASSFEGPGQNEKLFF.

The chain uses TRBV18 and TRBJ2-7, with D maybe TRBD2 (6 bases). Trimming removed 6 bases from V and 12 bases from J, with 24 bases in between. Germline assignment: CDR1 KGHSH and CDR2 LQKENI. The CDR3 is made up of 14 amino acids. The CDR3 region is CASSSFREPPHLYF. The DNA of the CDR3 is TGTGCCAGCTCTTCTTTTCGGGAGCCCCCCCACCTGTACTTC.

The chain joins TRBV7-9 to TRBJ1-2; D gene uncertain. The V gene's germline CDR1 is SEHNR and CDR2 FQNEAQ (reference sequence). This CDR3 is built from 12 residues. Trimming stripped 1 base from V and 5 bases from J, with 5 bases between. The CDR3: CASSLDAYGYTF. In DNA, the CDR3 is TGTGCCAGCAGCTTAGACGCGTATGGCTACACCTTC.